The text below deals with one T cell receptor (beta chain). In the source study's methods: Cell counts per sample came from amplifying reference gene primers. Assay used: immunoSEQ multiplex PCR; TCRdb lists only in-frame clones, some missing. Clonal size and the V and J genes are those of that table, whereas D and trimming came from the DNA. Among around 260,000 clones, approximately 90% were seen once, and the ten largest hold about 2.2%. This sample is drawn from a study of blood T cell repertoires in COVID-19. Background on the study: Collection of acute and convalescent COVID-19 samples took place in the United States, Italy and Spain. PBMCs, B-cell-depleted T cells, or T cells were the source of the cDNA or gDNA that made up the material.

Seattle's enrolled individuals joined amid active infection and were then monitored longitudinally. The CDR3 extends over 16 amino acids. Trimming cost V 6 bases and J 4 bases, with 21 bases left between them. Germline V gene sequence: CDR1 SNHLY, CDR2 FYNNEI. V is TRBV2 and J is TRBJ1-1; D remains ambiguous. The source material was peripheral blood. The receptor's source is a woman aged 30 to 39 with COVID-19, enrolled during active disease. Written as DNA, the CDR3 is TGTGCCAGCAGATCTGGTAAGCCCATGGCAGGCACTGAAGCTTTCTTT. It codes for CASRSGKPMAGTEAFF. Supplemented by reference TRBV2 and TRBJ1-1, the full variable domain reads EPEVTQTPSHQVTQMGQEVILRCVPISNHLYFYWYRQILGQKVEFLVSFYNNEISEKSEIFDDQFSVERPDGSNFTLKIRSTKLEDSAMYFCASRSGKPMAGTEAFFGQGTRLTVV.